The following is a TCR beta chain sequence with its context. What it recognizes is unknown. The treatment here: about 20 received Ad26.COV2.S at low or high dose, single or two shots; roughly five received placebo; per-sample allocation not given. The investigators took samples on day 63 after the first vaccine or placebo injection. A Boston adult aged 18-55 years was the donor. The shot given was an Ad26 vector that makes Wuhan-strain SARS-CoV-2 spike. These data are taken from a study of Ad26.COV2.S vaccination and SARS-CoV-2 variants. About the research overall: The study gave Ad26.COV2.S intramuscularly, once or twice 56 days apart. Whole-study results and caveats: Vaccinees and placebo recipients showed similar non-spike TCR breadth.

The data were produced by immunoSEQ multiplex PCR, yet TCRdb's version contains in-frame clones alone and is incomplete. The table records hundreds of thousands of clones, around 90% of them present only once. Trimming took 2 bases from V and 7 from J; bases not matched to a gene: 8. This CDR3 comprises 16 residues. CDR1 is PRHDT and CDR2 is FYEKMQ in the germline V gene (reference sequence). This chain uses TRBV13 with TRBJ1-6; 7 bases are a match to TRBD1. The sample consisted of peripheral blood, taken in a trial of Ad26.COV2.S vaccine versus placebo. This sequence was found in a person aged 18 to 59 who received the Ad26.COV2.S COVID-19 vaccine or a placebo. CDR3 DNA sequence: TGTGCCAGCAGCTTAATTACGGGACAGAACAATTCACCCCTCCACTTT. This encodes CASSLITGQNNSPLHF.